A selection of T cell receptor beta chains follows, all from one sample in a study of PD-1 blockade in mismatch repair-deficient tumors. The table came from immunoSEQ multiplex PCR; TCRdb's copy has only in-frame clones and leaves some out. The sample holds about 40,000 clones, more than 75% seen once. Specimen: peripheral blood, collected 4 weeks after starting pembrolizumab. The receptors were gathered from an adult with mismatch repair-deficient cancer. CDR3s include the opening cysteine and the closing phenylalanine or tryptophan. Fields, in order: J gene, clone size, V gene, D gene, CDR3 DNA, CDR3 protein. D genes are given only for firm matches. Where a row states a size, it is once, few, many or the class of an expanded clone; other rows omit it.

J: TRBJ2-1; size: few; V: TRBV11-3; D: -; DNA: TGTGCCAGCAGCTTACAAACGGGGCCATACAATGAGCAGTTCTTC; CDR3: CASSLQTGPYNEQFF
J: TRBJ2-7; size: once; V: TRBV7-9; D: -; DNA: TGTGCCAGCAGCCACACTTTTGGGGTCGCCTACGAGCAGTACTTC; CDR3: CASSHTFGVAYEQYF
J: TRBJ1-1; size: -; V: TRBV27; D: -; DNA: TGTGCCAGCAGTTCTCAGGGAGGGGGACGGACTGAAGCTTTCTTT; CDR3: CASSSQGGGRTEAFF
J: TRBJ2-2; size: -; V: TRBV9; D: -; DNA: TGTGCCAGCAGCGTAGGTTCGACCGGGGAGCTGTTTTTT; CDR3: CASSVGSTGELFF
J: TRBJ2-7; size: once; V: TRBV28; D: -; DNA: TGTGCCAGACACAAATATACACGTCCCCATTACGAGCAGTACTTC; CDR3: CARHKYTRPHYEQYF
J: TRBJ1-1; size: -; V: TRBV7-6; D: -; DNA: TGTGCCAGCAGCCAAAGGAAAGGCACTGAAGCTTTCTTT; CDR3: CASSQRKGTEAFF
J: TRBJ2-7; size: many; V: TRBV21-1; D: -; DNA: TGTGCCAGCAGCAAAAGAACAGGCCCCTACGAGCAGTACTTC; CDR3: CASSKRTGPYEQYF
J: TRBJ1-3; size: -; V: TRBV11-3; D: -; DNA: TGTGCCAGCAGCTTTGAGCAGGGTATAGGGCCGACTGGAAACACCATATATTTT; CDR3: CASSFEQGIGPTGNTIYF
J: TRBJ2-7; size: once; V: TRBV19; D: TRBD2; DNA: TGTGCCAGTGGGGCGGGAGGTTCCTACGAGCAGTACTTC; CDR3: CASGAGGSYEQYF
J: TRBJ2-5; size: -; V: TRBV9; D: TRBD2; DNA: TGTGCCAGCAGCGCGGGGACTAGCGGGAGTTGGGAGACCCAGTACTTC; CDR3: CASSAGTSGSWETQYF
J: TRBJ2-1; size: -; V: TRBV9; D: TRBD2; DNA: TGTGCCAGCAGCCTTGGACTAGCGGGATTAGAGCAGTTCTTC; CDR3: CASSLGLAGLEQFF
J: TRBJ2-1; size: -; V: TRBV11-2; D: -; DNA: TGTGCCAGCAGCTTAAGGCAGGGGATGGACAATGAGCAGTTCTTC; CDR3: CASSLRQGMDNEQFF
J: TRBJ1-4; size: -; V: TRBV28; D: -; DNA: TGTGCCAGCAGCCCTACCTACAGGGCGAGTGAAAAACTGTTTTTT; CDR3: CASSPTYRASEKLFF
J: TRBJ1-1; size: -; V: TRBV29-1; D: TRBD1; DNA: TGCAGCGGAACCGGGACAGGGGTCTCTGAAGCTTTCTTT; CDR3: CSGTGTGVSEAFF
J: TRBJ2-7; size: -; V: TRBV2; D: -; DNA: TGTGCCAGCCGGGACATTCCCCATCGGGAGCAGTACTTC; CDR3: CASRDIPHREQYF
J: TRBJ2-5; size: -; V: TRBV11-2; D: TRBD2; DNA: TGTGCCAGCAGGGGGGGGTCAGGAAGACTAGCGGGAGGGCCAAAGACCCAGTACTTC; CDR3: CASRGGSGRLAGGPKTQYF
J: TRBJ2-7; size: once; V: TRBV19; D: TRBD1; DNA: TGTGCCAGTAGTAAAGTGGGACAGAAACTCCGACGGGGTTACGAGCAGTACTTC; CDR3: CASSKVGQKLRRGYEQYF
J: TRBJ2-5; size: once; V: TRBV12-5; D: -; DNA: TGTGCTAGTGGTTTGGGGGAGTTGGTTACCCAGTACTTC; CDR3: CASGLGELVTQYF
J: TRBJ1-5; size: -; V: TRBV5-6; D: -; DNA: TGTGCCAGCAGCTTGAGTAGCAATCAGCCCCAGCATTTT; CDR3: CASSLSSNQPQHF
J: TRBJ2-5; size: -; V: TRBV11-2; D: TRBD2; DNA: TGTGCCAGCAGCCCTCTTGGCGGGAGGGCCTATCTGGAAGAGACCCAGTACTTC; CDR3: CASSPLGGRAYLEETQYF
J: TRBJ2-5; size: -; V: TRBV1; D: -; DNA: TGCACCAGCAGCCTTGGGACTAGCGGGAGGGCCCGGGATCAAGAGACCCAGTACTTC; CDR3: CTSSLGTSGRARDQETQYF
J: TRBJ2-7; size: -; V: TRBV30; D: -; DNA: TGTGCCTGGCGCTTACCAGGGGAAGCCTACGAGCAGTACTTC; CDR3: CAWRLPGEAYEQYF
J: TRBJ2-5; size: -; V: TRBV7-9; D: TRBD2; DNA: TGTGCCAGCAGCTTAGGACTACTAGCGGGAGAAGAGACCCAGTACTTC; CDR3: CASSLGLLAGEETQYF
J: TRBJ2-5; size: -; V: TRBV5-4; D: TRBD2; DNA: TGTGCCAGCAGCCCTTGGGCGGGAGAATCCGAGACCCAGTACTTC; CDR3: CASSPWAGESETQYF
J: TRBJ1-2; size: -; V: TRBV4-1; D: -; DNA: TGCGCCAGCAGCGTTAGTCAGGAGATCTATGGCTACACCTTC; CDR3: CASSVSQEIYGYTF
J: TRBJ2-1; size: once; V: TRBV7-2; D: -; DNA: TGTGCCAGCAGCTTGTTGCTAGTCAGGGTACGTCCTAACAATGAGCAGTTCTTC; CDR3: CASSLLLVRVRPNNEQFF
J: TRBJ2-2; size: -; V: TRBV4-1; D: TRBD1; DNA: TGCGCCAGCAGCCAAGACCTCACAGGGGGCTACACCGGGGAGCTGTTTTTT; CDR3: CASSQDLTGGYTGELFF
J: TRBJ2-7; size: -; V: TRBV7-9; D: -; DNA: TGTGCCAGCAGCCCGGGGATCGGCGAGCAGTACTTC; CDR3: CASSPGIGEQYF
J: TRBJ1-3; size: -; V: TRBV18; D: -; DNA: TGTGCCAGCTCACCACGAACAGGCAGCTCTGGAAACACCATATATTTT; CDR3: CASSPRTGSSGNTIYF
J: TRBJ2-3; size: -; V: TRBV19; D: -; DNA: TGTGCCAGTAGTATAGAGGGGCCCACAGATACGCAGTATTTT; CDR3: CASSIEGPTDTQYF
J: TRBJ2-3; size: once; V: TRBV30; D: TRBD1; DNA: TGTGCCTGGAATAGACAGGGGGCCTCAGATACGCAGTATTTT; CDR3: CAWNRQGASDTQYF
J: TRBJ2-7; size: -; V: TRBV4-3; D: -; DNA: TGCGCCAGCAGCCAAGACCCACCAGGTTCCCCAGGCCACGAGCAGTACTTC; CDR3: CASSQDPPGSPGHEQYF
J: TRBJ1-2; size: -; V: TRBV7-2; D: -; DNA: TGTGCCAGCAGCTTAGGGGATAACTATGGCTACACCTTC; CDR3: CASSLGDNYGYTF
J: TRBJ1-1; size: -; V: TRBV10-3; D: TRBD1; DNA: TGTGCCATCAGGGATAGGACAGGGGGCACTGAAGCTTTCTTT; CDR3: CAIRDRTGGTEAFF
J: TRBJ2-1; size: -; V: TRBV7-2; D: TRBD2; DNA: TGTGCCAGCAGCTTTTCCGGGAGGGGGTACAATGAGCAGTTCTTC; CDR3: CASSFSGRGYNEQFF
J: TRBJ1-2; size: once; V: TRBV7-2; D: -; DNA: TGTGCCAGCAGCTTAGTAGGGGCAGAGGGTGGCTATGGCTACACCTTC; CDR3: CASSLVGAEGGYGYTF
J: TRBJ1-4; size: -; V: TRBV2; D: TRBD1; DNA: TGTGCCAGCAGTGGTACAGGGGGCTTCAATGAAAAACTGTTTTTT; CDR3: CASSGTGGFNEKLFF
J: TRBJ1-5; size: -; V: TRBV27; D: -; DNA: TGTGCCAGCGGCCCGGCAGGGATGATGGGCAATCAGCCCCAGCATTTT; CDR3: CASGPAGMMGNQPQHF
J: TRBJ1-1; size: -; V: TRBV6-4; D: TRBD1; DNA: TGTGCCAGCAGTTACTCCCCGGACAGGGGAGCTTTCTTT; CDR3: CASSYSPDRGAFF
J: TRBJ2-3; size: few; V: TRBV13; D: -; DNA: TGTGCCAGCAGTTGGGGGACAGATACGCAGTATTTT; CDR3: CASSWGTDTQYF
J: TRBJ2-7; size: -; V: TRBV11-2; D: -; DNA: TGTGCCAGCAGCTTTGGGGAATACGAGCAGTACTTC; CDR3: CASSFGEYEQYF
J: TRBJ2-7; size: few; V: TRBV11-3; D: -; DNA: TGTGCCAGCAGCCGCCACTACGAGCAGTACTTC; CDR3: CASSRHYEQYF
J: TRBJ2-3; size: -; V: TRBV5-1; D: TRBD1; DNA: TGCGCCAGCAGCTCGGGACAGGGGGCAGCAGATACGCAGTATTTT; CDR3: CASSSGQGAADTQYF
J: TRBJ1-2; size: -; V: TRBV6-6; D: TRBD1; DNA: TGTGCCAGCATAAACAGGGGGGGCTATGGCTACACCTTC; CDR3: CASINRGGYGYTF
J: TRBJ1-1; size: -; V: TRBV6-1; D: -; DNA: TGTGCCAGCAGTGACTCTCCCTCGGCAACTGAAGCTTTCTTT; CDR3: CASSDSPSATEAFF
J: TRBJ2-7; size: -; V: TRBV7-9; D: -; DNA: TGTGCCAGCAGCTTAATAATGACTTCCTACCCCTACGAGCAGTACTTC; CDR3: CASSLIMTSYPYEQYF
J: TRBJ1-2; size: -; V: TRBV29-1; D: -; DNA: TGCAGCGTTGAAATAGTTAAGGGACCCTATGGCTACACCTTC; CDR3: CSVEIVKGPYGYTF
J: TRBJ1-1; size: few; V: TRBV6-5; D: -; DNA: TGTGCCAGCAGTTACTCGTCAGGGTTGGGCACTGAAGCTTTCTTT; CDR3: CASSYSSGLGTEAFF
J: TRBJ1-1; size: -; V: TRBV29-1; D: -; DNA: TGCAGCGTTGTATGGGGCGGCACTGAAGCTTTCTTT; CDR3: CSVVWGGTEAFF
J: TRBJ2-7; size: -; V: TRBV14; D: TRBD1; DNA: TGTGCCAGCAGCCTCGGGACAGGGGGTTACGAGCAGTACTTC; CDR3: CASSLGTGGYEQYF
J: TRBJ2-4; size: once; V: TRBV10-2; D: -; DNA: TGCGCCAGCAGGGAGACAGTAGGAAACATTCAGTACTTC; CDR3: CASRETVGNIQYF
J: TRBJ2-5; size: -; V: TRBV5-1; D: -; DNA: TGCGCCAGCAGCTGGTACCAAGAGACCCAGTACTTC; CDR3: CASSWYQETQYF
J: TRBJ2-2; size: -; V: TRBV23-1; D: -; DNA: TGCGCCAGCAGTCTGCCGAGAGGTGCGAACACCGGGGAGCTGTTTTTT; CDR3: CASSLPRGANTGELFF
J: TRBJ2-3; size: -; V: TRBV4-1; D: -; DNA: TGCGCCAGCAGCCAAGGCGAGGCAGGGGGGACAGATACGCAGTATTTT; CDR3: CASSQGEAGGTDTQYF
J: TRBJ1-2; size: few; V: TRBV14; D: -; DNA: TGTGCCAGCAGCCAAGACTTATCCCGTCAGTATGGCTACACCTTC; CDR3: CASSQDLSRQYGYTF